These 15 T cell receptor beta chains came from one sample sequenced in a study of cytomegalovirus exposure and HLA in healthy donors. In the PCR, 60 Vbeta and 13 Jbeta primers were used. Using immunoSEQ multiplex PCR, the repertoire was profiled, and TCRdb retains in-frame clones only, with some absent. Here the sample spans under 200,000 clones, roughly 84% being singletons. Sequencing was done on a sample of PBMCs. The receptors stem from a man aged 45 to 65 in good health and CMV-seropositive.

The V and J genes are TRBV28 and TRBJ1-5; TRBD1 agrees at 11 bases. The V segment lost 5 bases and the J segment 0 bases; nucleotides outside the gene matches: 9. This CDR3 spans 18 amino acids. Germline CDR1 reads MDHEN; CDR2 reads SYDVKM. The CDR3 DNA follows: TGTGCCAGCAGTCCAGGGACAGGGGGTCTTGATAGCAATCAGCCCCAGCATTTT. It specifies CASSPGTGGLDSNQPQHF.

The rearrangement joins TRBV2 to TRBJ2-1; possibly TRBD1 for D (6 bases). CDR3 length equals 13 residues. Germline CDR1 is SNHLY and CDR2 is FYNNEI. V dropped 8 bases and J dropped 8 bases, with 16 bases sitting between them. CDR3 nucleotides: TGTGCCAGCGACGGGCAGGGGTGGGATGAGCAGTTCTTC. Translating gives CASDGQGWDEQFF.

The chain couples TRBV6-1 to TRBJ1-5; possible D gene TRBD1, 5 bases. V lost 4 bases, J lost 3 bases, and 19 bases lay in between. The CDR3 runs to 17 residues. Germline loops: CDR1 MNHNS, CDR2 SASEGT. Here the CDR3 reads CASSAIMGQDLNQPQHF. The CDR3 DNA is TGTGCCAGCAGTGCCATAATGGGGCAGGACCTCAATCAGCCCCAGCATTTT.

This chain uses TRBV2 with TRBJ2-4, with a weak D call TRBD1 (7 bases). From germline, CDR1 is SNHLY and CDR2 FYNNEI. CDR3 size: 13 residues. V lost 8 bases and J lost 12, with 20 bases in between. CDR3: CASALEGASTQYF. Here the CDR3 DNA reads TGTGCCAGCGCGCTGGAGGGGGCCTCCACTCAGTACTTC.

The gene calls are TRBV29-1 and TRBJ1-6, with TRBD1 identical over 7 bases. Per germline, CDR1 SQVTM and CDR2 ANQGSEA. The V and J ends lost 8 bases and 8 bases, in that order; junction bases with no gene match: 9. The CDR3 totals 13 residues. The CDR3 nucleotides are TGCAGCTCGGCAGGGCAGGGGGATTCACCCCTCCACTTT. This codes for CSSAGQGDSPLHF.

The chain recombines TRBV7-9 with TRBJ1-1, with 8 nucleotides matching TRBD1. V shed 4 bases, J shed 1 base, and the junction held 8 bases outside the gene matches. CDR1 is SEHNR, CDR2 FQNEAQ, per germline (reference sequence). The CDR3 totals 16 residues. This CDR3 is CASSSRQGTRNTEAFF. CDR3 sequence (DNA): TGTGCCAGCAGCTCCAGACAGGGGACGAGGAACACTGAAGCTTTCTTT.

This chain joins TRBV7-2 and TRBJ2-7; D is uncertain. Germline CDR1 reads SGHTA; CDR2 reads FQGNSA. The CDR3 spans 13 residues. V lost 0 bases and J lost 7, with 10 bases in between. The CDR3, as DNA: TGTGCCAGCAGCTTAGCAATACCCACGGAGCAGTACGTC. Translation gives CASSLAIPTEQYV.

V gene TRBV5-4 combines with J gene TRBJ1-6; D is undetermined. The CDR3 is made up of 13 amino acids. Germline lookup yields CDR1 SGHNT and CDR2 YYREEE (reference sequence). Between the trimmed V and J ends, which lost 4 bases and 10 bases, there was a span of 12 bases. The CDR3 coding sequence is TGTGCCAGCAGCCTAGAGAGGGAGTCACCCCTCCACTTT. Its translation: CASSLERESPLHF. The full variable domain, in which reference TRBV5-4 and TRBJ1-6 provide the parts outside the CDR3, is ETGVTQSPTHLIKTRGQQVTLRCSSQSGHNTVSWYQQALGQGPQFIFQYYREEENGRGNFPPRFSGLQFPNYSSELNVNALELDDSALYLCASSLERESPLHFGNGTRLTVT.

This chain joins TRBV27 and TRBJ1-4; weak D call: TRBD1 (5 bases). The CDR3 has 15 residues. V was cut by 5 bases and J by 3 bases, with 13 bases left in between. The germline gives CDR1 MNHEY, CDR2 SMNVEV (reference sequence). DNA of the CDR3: TGTGCCAGCAGTCTCATCTCAGGGCCTAATGAAAAACTGTTTTTT. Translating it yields CASSLISGPNEKLFF.

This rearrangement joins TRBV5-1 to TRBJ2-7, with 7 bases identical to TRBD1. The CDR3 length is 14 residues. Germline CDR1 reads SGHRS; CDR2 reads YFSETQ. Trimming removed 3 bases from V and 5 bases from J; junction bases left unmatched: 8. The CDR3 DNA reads TGCGCCAGCAGCTGGGACAGCAATAGGGACGAGCAGTACTTC. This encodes CASSWDSNRDEQYF.

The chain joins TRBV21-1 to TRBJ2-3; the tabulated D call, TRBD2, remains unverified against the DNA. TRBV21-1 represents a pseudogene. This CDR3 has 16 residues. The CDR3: CASSQQGISLAGGLPF. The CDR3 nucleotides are TGTGCCAGCAGCCAACAGGGAATTAGTCTAGCGGGAGGGTTGCCCTTT.

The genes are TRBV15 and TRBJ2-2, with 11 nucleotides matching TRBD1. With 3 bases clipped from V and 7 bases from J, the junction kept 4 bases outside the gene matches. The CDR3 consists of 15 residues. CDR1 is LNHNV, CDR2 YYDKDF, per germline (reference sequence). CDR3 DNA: TGTGCCACCAGCAGGGACAGGGGGCTTGTCGGGGAGCTGTTTTTT. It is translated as CATSRDRGLVGELFF.

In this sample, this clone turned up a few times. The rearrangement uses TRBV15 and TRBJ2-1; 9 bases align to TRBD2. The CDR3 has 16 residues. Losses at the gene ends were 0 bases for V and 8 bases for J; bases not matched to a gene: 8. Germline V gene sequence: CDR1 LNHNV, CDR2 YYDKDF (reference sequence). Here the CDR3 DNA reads TGTGCCACCAGCAGAGATAGGGGCGGGAGGGGGGATGAGCAGTTCTTC. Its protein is CATSRDRGGRGDEQFF.

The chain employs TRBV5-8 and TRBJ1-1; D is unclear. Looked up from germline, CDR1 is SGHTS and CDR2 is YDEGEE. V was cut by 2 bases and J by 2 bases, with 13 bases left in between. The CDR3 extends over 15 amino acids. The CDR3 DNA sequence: TGTGCCAGCAGCTTACCCCGGGGTCGAAACACTGAAGCTTTCTTT. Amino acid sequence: CASSLPRGRNTEAFF.

The CDR3 reads CASSPRELSSYEQYV. The DNA of the CDR3 is TGTGCCAGCTCACCTCGGGAGCTCAGCTCCTACGAGCAGTACGTC. V usage is TRBV18 and J usage is TRBJ2-7, with D possibly TRBD2 on 6 matching bases. V shed 3 bases and J shed 0 bases, with 12 bases lying between them. Germline CDR1 is KGHSH and CDR2 is LQKENI. The CDR3 length is 15 residues.